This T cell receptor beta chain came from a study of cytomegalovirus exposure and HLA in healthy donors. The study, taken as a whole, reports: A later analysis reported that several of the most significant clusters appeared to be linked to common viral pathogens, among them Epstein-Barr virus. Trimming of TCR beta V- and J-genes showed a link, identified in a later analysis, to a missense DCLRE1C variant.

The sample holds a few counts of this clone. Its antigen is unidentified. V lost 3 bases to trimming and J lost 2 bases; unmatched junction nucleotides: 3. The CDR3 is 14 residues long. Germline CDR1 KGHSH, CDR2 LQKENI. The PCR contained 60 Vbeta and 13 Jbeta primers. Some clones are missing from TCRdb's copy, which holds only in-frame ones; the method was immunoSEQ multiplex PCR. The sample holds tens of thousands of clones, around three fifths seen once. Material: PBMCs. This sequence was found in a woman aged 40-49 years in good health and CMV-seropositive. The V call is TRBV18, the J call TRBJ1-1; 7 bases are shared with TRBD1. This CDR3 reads CASSPSGGNTEAFF. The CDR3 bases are TGTGCCAGCTCACCCTCAGGGGGAAACACTGAAGCTTTCTTT.